This is a list of T cell receptor beta chains from one sample in a study of graft-versus-host responses after intestinal transplantation. The repertoire was sequenced with immunoSEQ multiplex PCR; TCRdb's copy has only in-frame clones and lacks some. The table lists 80,000 to 85,000 clones, roughly 91% of them singletons. Their target antigens are unknown. The material was unstimulated CD4+ T cells sorted from spleen or lymph node cells, obtained before intestinal transplant. The receptor source for this set is a human donor who received an intestinal transplant. CDR3s include the opening cysteine and the closing phenylalanine or tryptophan. A D gene is named only where the DNA matches it firmly. Expanded clones are given a class, and other clones once, few, many or no size at all.

TRBV4-3	TRBJ2-1	-	TRBD2	TGCGCCAGAGCCCGACTAGCGGGCTCCAATGAGCAGTTCTTC	CARARLAGSNEQFF
TRBV29-1	TRBJ2-5	few	TRBD1	TGCAGCGCTGCGGGTGACAGGGGGAATCTTCAAGAGACCCAGTACTTC	CSAAGDRGNLQETQYF
TRBV6-5	TRBJ1-1	-	-	TGTGCCAGCAGTTACTCGCCCGGCCAGGCTGAAGCTTTCTTT	CASSYSPGQAEAFF
TRBV6-5	TRBJ2-3	-	-	TGTGCCAGCAGTTACTCCTTTGCGTATGGCACAGATACGCAGTATTTT	CASSYSFAYGTDTQYF
TRBV30	TRBJ2-3	-	TRBD1	TGTGCCTGGAGTGGATGGGGACAGCCGATGCCCCCTAGCACAGATACGCAGTATTTT	CAWSGWGQPMPPSTDTQYF
TRBV27	TRBJ2-5	-	TRBD1	TGTGCCAGCAGTTTTGTACAGGGGGAGACCCAGTACTTC	CASSFVQGETQYF
TRBV4-1	TRBJ2-3	-	TRBD2	TGCGCCAGCAGCCTGGCCGGGACTAGCGGAACAGATACGCAGTATTTT	CASSLAGTSGTDTQYF
TRBV4-1	TRBJ1-2	-	TRBD1	TGCGCCAGCAGCCTCCGCTCCGAGACAGGGTCTGGTGCCTATGGCTACACCTTC	CASSLRSETGSGAYGYTF
TRBV5-1	TRBJ2-6	-	TRBD1	TGCGCCAGCAGAACCGGGACAGGGACCCCTGGGGCCAACGTCCTGACTTTC	CASRTGTGTPGANVLTF
TRBV7-9	TRBJ2-5	-	TRBD1	TGTGCCAGCAGAGCTAGGACAGGCCAAGAGACCCAGTACTTC	CASRARTGQETQYF
TRBV19	TRBJ1-1	-	-	TGTGCCAGTAGTATAGAAGGGAGGAACACTGAAGCTTTCTTT	CASSIEGRNTEAFF
TRBV30	TRBJ1-1	-	TRBD1	TGTGCCTGGCCTAGGACAGGGGGGCCTTATGAAGCTTTCTTT	CAWPRTGGPYEAFF
TRBV19	TRBJ1-4	-	TRBD1	TGTGCCAGCAGCACGGACAGGGGTTCTGGAAAACTGTTTTTT	CASSTDRGSGKLFF
TRBV29-1	TRBJ1-1	-	-	TGCAGCGTTGCACAGGCCTTAGGGGATGAAGCTTTCTTT	CSVAQALGDEAFF
TRBV6-6	TRBJ1-5	-	-	TGTGCCACCACGGGGGATAGCAATCAGCCCCAGCATTTT	CATTGDSNQPQHF
TRBV10-3	TRBJ1-5	-	-	TGTGCCATCAGTGATACAGATCAGCCCCAGCATTTT	CAISDTDQPQHF
TRBV2	TRBJ1-1	-	TRBD1	TGTGCCAGCAGTGGACAGGGGGTCTACGAATCTGAAGCTTTCTTT	CASSGQGVYESEAFF
TRBV6-5	TRBJ1-1	once	TRBD1	TGTGCCAGCAGTTACGAGGGGGCGGGGGGCACTGAAGCTTTCTTT	CASSYEGAGGTEAFF
TRBV7-9	TRBJ2-3	-	TRBD2	TGTGCCAGCAGCTCTATTGTGGGACTAGCGGGGATGGGAGATACGCAGTATTTT	CASSSIVGLAGMGDTQYF
TRBV7-9	TRBJ1-3	-	TRBD1	TGTGCCAGCAGGGACAGGGGCTCTGGAAACACCATATATTTT	CASRDRGSGNTIYF
TRBV19	TRBJ1-1	-	-	TGTGCCAGTAGTCCCTCGGACAGACTGAACACTGAAGCTTTCTTT	CASSPSDRLNTEAFF
TRBV18	TRBJ2-1	-	TRBD2	TGTGCCAGCTCACCCCCACTAGCGGGGGGTGGTGAGCAGTTCTTC	CASSPPLAGGGEQFF
TRBV5-1	TRBJ2-7	once	-	TGCGCCAGCAGCTTGGACGGACAGCCCTACTACGAGCAGTACTTC	CASSLDGQPYYEQYF
TRBV6-6	TRBJ1-2	-	-	TGTGCCAGCAGGCTACAGGGAAACTATGGCTACACCTTC	CASRLQGNYGYTF
TRBV19	TRBJ2-2	-	-	TGTGCCAGTATGGGGTTGGAGGGCATGAACACCGGGGAGCTGTTTTTT	CASMGLEGMNTGELFF
TRBV27	TRBJ1-1	-	TRBD1	TGTGCCAGCAGTTTATACAGGGGGACTGAAGCTTTCTTT	CASSLYRGTEAFF
TRBV6-6	TRBJ2-5	-	TRBD2	TGTGCCAGCAGGGGACTAGCGGGGGGCTTGGAGACCCAGTACTTC	CASRGLAGGLETQYF
TRBV4-3	TRBJ2-7	-	-	TGCGCCAGCAGCCAAGATGGGGGCGAGCAGTACTTC	CASSQDGGEQYF
TRBV15	TRBJ2-3	-	-	TGTGCCACCAGCATCCGTCCCCGGCGCGGTGATACGCAGTATTTT	CATSIRPRRGDTQYF
TRBV7-7	TRBJ2-2	-	TRBD1	TGTGCCAGCAGCCGGGACAGGGGAGGGACCGGGGAGCTGTTTTTT	CASSRDRGGTGELFF
TRBV29-1	TRBJ2-1	-	-	TGCAGCGTTGAAGGACAGGGCGGGGGGTCCTACAATGAGCAGTTCTTC	CSVEGQGGGSYNEQFF
TRBV6-4	TRBJ1-1	-	-	TGTGCCAGCAGTGATGGGGGGGGAAGGCAAGCTTTCTTT	CASSDGGGRQAFF
TRBV6-1	TRBJ2-3	-	TRBD1	TGTGCCAGCAAATTCAGGACAGGGGTCACAGATACGCAGTATTTT	CASKFRTGVTDTQYF
TRBV7-9	TRBJ1-1	-	TRBD1	TGTGCCAGCAGGACTACTCCTCGGGGGACAGGGGGCAACACTGAAGCTTTCTTT	CASRTTPRGTGGNTEAFF
TRBV30	TRBJ1-5	-	-	TGTGCCTCGAGTGATCAGACGGGGATCCAGCCCCAGCATTTT	CASSDQTGIQPQHF
TRBV7-2	TRBJ2-7	-	TRBD1	TGTGCCAGCAGCTTAGATCCCAGGGGGCGGCACGAGCAGTACTTC	CASSLDPRGRHEQYF
TRBV11-3	TRBJ2-3	-	TRBD1	TGTGCCAGCAGCCCAATGGGGACAGGGGTGGATACGCAGTATTTT	CASSPMGTGVDTQYF
TRBV9	TRBJ1-1	-	-	TGTGCCAGCAGCGTCGGACAGACGAACACTGAAGCTTTCTTT	CASSVGQTNTEAFF
TRBV5-1	TRBJ1-2	-	TRBD1	TGCGCCAGCAGCCCCGGACAGGGGGTAGCCAACTATGGCTACACCTTC	CASSPGQGVANYGYTF
TRBV19	TRBJ1-6	-	TRBD1	TGTGCCAGTAGTATAGTCCCCCGGGACAGGAGCTCCTATAATTCACCCCTCCACTTT	CASSIVPRDRSSYNSPLHF
TRBV7-8	TRBJ2-7	once	TRBD1	TGTGCCAGCAGCTCAGCCCGAGGGACAGGGGGGTGGTACGAGCAGTACTTC	CASSSARGTGGWYEQYF
TRBV6-5	TRBJ2-1	-	-	TGTGCCAGCAGACAAACAGGGTCCGCCGAGCAGTTCTTC	CASRQTGSAEQFF
TRBV11-3	TRBJ2-7	once	-	TGTGCCAGCAGCTTAGGGGTGAGCGGGCACGAGCAGTACTTC	CASSLGVSGHEQYF
TRBV5-1	TRBJ2-1	-	-	TGCGCCAGCAGCTTGGCGTTAGTAGGGGCCTACAATGAGCAGTTCTTC	CASSLALVGAYNEQFF